What follows are 24 T cell receptor beta chains derived from one specimen sequenced in a study of CD8 T cells in Susac syndrome. After extraction with the RNeasy kit, roughly 0.45 to 1 ug of the RNA was reverse transcribed using random hexamers. TCRdb fed the immunoSEQ multiplex PCR reads into MiXCR, producing one record per CDR3 protein. There are 200,000 or so distinct CDR3 sequences in the sample; approximately 95% occur only once, and around 0.16% lies in the top ten. The source material was CD8+ T cells from PBMCs. Every receptor here comes from a human donor with Susac syndrome.

V usage is TRBV5-1 and J usage is TRBJ2-1, with D unclear. The CDR3 has 12 residues. Trimming pared 9 bases from V and 6 bases from J, leaving 13 bases between. Germline V gene data show CDR1 as SGHRS and CDR2 as YFSETQ. The CDR3 is CATRLSSNEQFF. Here the CDR3 DNA reads TGCGCCACGCGTCTCTCGAGCAATGAGCAGTTCTTC.

This chain links TRBV4-1 with TRBJ1-4, with D possibly TRBD1 on 6 matching bases. Germline CDR1 is MGHRA and CDR2 is YSYEKL. V lost 4 bases to trimming and J lost 7 bases, with 28 bases between them. The CDR3 consists of 19 residues. This CDR3 reads CASSPRRQALGSYGEKLFF. The CDR3 region has the DNA TGCGCCAGCAGCCCCAGAAGACAGGCCCTGGGATCCTACGGTGAAAAACTGTTTTTT.

This chain connects TRBV30 to TRBJ2-5, with D tentatively TRBD1 or TRBD2 (6 bases each). V dropped 1 base and J dropped 5 bases, with 11 bases sitting between them. The CDR3 runs to 13 residues. Per the germline V gene, CDR1 is GTSNPN and CDR2 is SVGIG (reference sequence). The CDR3 nucleotides are TGTGCCTGGAGTGGGGGGGCCCAGGAGACCCAGTACTTC. Protein: CAWSGGAQETQYF.

The V gene is TRBV29-1, the J gene TRBJ2-1; D might be TRBD1 or TRBD2, each matching 5 bases. V was clipped by 3 bases and J by 0 bases, with 18 bases between them. Germline values: CDR1 SQVTM, CDR2 ANQGSEA. This CDR3 region has 17 residues. The CDR3 protein is CSVEPQDFSSSYNEQFF. The CDR3 DNA sequence: TGCAGCGTTGAGCCACAGGACTTTTCTAGCTCCTACAATGAGCAGTTCTTC.

V is TRBV27 and J is TRBJ1-5; D is ambiguous. This CDR3 is built from 14 residues. CDR1 MNHEY and CDR2 SMNVEV come from the germline V gene (reference sequence). The V end was cut by 6 bases, the J end by 1 base, with 10 bases between. The CDR3 region has the DNA TGTGCCAGCAGCGACTCCGGCAGCAATCAGCCCCAGCATTTT. This translates into CASSDSGSNQPQHF.

This chain links TRBV4-2 with TRBJ1-5, with D uncertain. The CDR3 contains 15 residues. V dropped 0 bases and J dropped 2 bases, with 8 bases sitting between them. Germline V gene data show CDR1 as LGHNA and CDR2 as YNFKEQ. As DNA, the CDR3 is TGTGCCAGCAGCCAAGACGCGGTGGGCAATCAGCCCCAGCATTTT. The encoded protein is CASSQDAVGNQPQHF.

This CDR3 reads CASSQRTLVETQYF. As DNA, the CDR3 is TGTGCCAGCAGCCAACGGACACTAGTAGAGACCCAGTACTTC. The chain links TRBV28 to TRBJ2-5, with D perhaps being TRBD1 or TRBD2 (5 bases each). From germline, CDR1 is MDHEN and CDR2 SYDVKM. Trimming stripped 6 bases from V and 4 bases from J, with 15 bases between. The CDR3 is 14 residues long.

The chain recombines TRBV19 with TRBJ1-4; D unclear. V gave up 3 bases and J gave up 3 bases, with 5 bases separating them. The V gene's germline CDR1 is LNHDA and CDR2 SQIVND (reference sequence). The CDR3 spans 13 residues. The CDR3 region has the DNA TGTGCCAGTAGTATTGCTGCTAATGAAAAACTGTTTTTT. Translation: CASSIAANEKLFF.

V gene TRBV30 combines with J gene TRBJ1-2; D remains unclear. The germline V gene encodes CDR1 GTSNPN and CDR2 SVGIG (reference sequence). CDR3 length equals 14 residues. The V end lost 0 bases, the J end lost 1 base, and 9 bases lay between the germline ends. The chain's CDR3 is CAWSVLGINYGYTF. The CDR3 coding sequence is TGTGCCTGGAGTGTATTAGGGATTAACTATGGCTACACCTTC.

The chain is built from TRBV27 and TRBJ1-1, with D hard to call. CDR1 and CDR2 from the germline V gene are MNHEY and SMNVEV (reference sequence). CDR3 length: 15 residues. V was cut by 2 bases and J by 1 base, with 11 bases left in between. The CDR3 nucleotides are TGTGCCAGCAGTTTAAACGGGCAAGGGAACACTGAAGCTTTCTTT. It specifies CASSLNGQGNTEAFF.

The rearrangement uses TRBV12-5 and TRBJ2-1, with 8 bases matching TRBD1. The V gene's germline CDR1 is LGHNT and CDR2 FRNRAP. The CDR3 totals 17 residues. V shed 5 bases and J 7 bases; nucleotides not matched to a gene: 16. The DNA for the CDR3 is TGTGCTAGTGGTCCGCCCCTGGCAGGGGGCTTGGGTAATGAGCAGTTCTTC. The encoded protein is CASGPPLAGGLGNEQFF.

The count of this clonotype is one. CDR3 sequence: CASSIDEGLVYEQYF. CDR3 DNA sequence: TGTGCCAGTAGTATAGATGAGGGACTGGTCTACGAGCAGTACTTC. V usage is TRBV19 and J usage is TRBJ2-7, with D perhaps matching TRBD2 (6 bases). The CDR3 extends over 15 amino acids. V was cut by 0 bases and J by 3 bases, with 12 bases left in between. Germline loops: CDR1 LNHDA, CDR2 SQIVND (reference sequence).

The table lists this clonotype with a count of one. This chain links TRBV20-1 with TRBJ2-3, with TRBD2 matching over 9 bases. This CDR3 has 17 amino acids. Germline assignment: CDR1 DFQATT and CDR2 SNEGSKA (reference sequence). Unmatched junction bases numbered 12, after V lost 5 bases and J lost 0 bases. The DNA for the CDR3 is TGCAGTGCTGGCCCTTGGGGACTAGCCCTAAGCACAGATACGCAGTATTTT. It codes for CSAGPWGLALSTDTQYF.

J is TRBJ2-3 and V is TRBV29-1; D perhaps matches TRBD1 (5 bases). Germline V gives CDR1 SQVTM, CDR2 ANQGSEA. This CDR3 has 13 residues. V was clipped by 4 bases and J by 2 bases, with 10 bases between them. Written as DNA, the CDR3 is TGCAGCGTTGTACAGGTTAACACAGATACGCAGTATTTT. It specifies CSVVQVNTDTQYF.

In its sample, this clonotype was seen a few times. The chain combines TRBV5-4 with TRBJ2-3; D remains ambiguous. The CDR3 is 12 amino acids. The V end lost 3 bases, the J end lost 2 bases, and 4 bases lay between the germline ends. Germline lookup yields CDR1 SGHNT and CDR2 YYREEE (reference sequence). CDR3 amino acids: CASSSNTDTQYF. Here the CDR3 DNA reads TGTGCCAGCAGCTCCAACACAGATACGCAGTATTTT.

The chain couples TRBV7-8 to TRBJ2-3; maybe TRBD1 (6 bases). The CDR3 has 14 residues. Trimming pared 5 bases from V and 2 bases from J, leaving 11 bases between. Germline CDR1 reads SGHVS; CDR2 reads FQNEAQ. CDR3 sequence: CASSQGLDTDTQYF. CDR3 in DNA: TGTGCCAGCAGCCAGGGGCTCGACACAGATACGCAGTATTTT.

The rearrangement joins TRBV4-1 to TRBJ2-1; 10 nucleotides match TRBD2. The CDR3 covers 17 residues. Germline-derived CDR1 and CDR2 are MGHRA and YSYEKL. V shed 1 base, J shed 7 bases, and the junction held 10 bases outside the gene matches. The CDR3 nucleotides are TGCGCCAGCAGCCAAGCTTTGACTAGCGGGCCACAGAATGAGCAGTTCTTC. Translation: CASSQALTSGPQNEQFF.

V and J are TRBV5-1 and TRBJ2-2; 8 positions match TRBD2. Germline V gene lookup returns CDR1 SGHRS and CDR2 YFSETQ. The CDR3 has 16 residues. V shed 4 bases, J shed 3 bases, and the junction held 8 bases outside the gene matches. The CDR3, as DNA: TGCGCCAGCAGCCCACAAGCGGGAGTAGACACCGGGGAGCTGTTTTTT. This translates into CASSPQAGVDTGELFF. Full variable domain (outside the CDR3, taken from reference TRBV5-1 and TRBJ2-2): KAGVTQTPRYLIKTRGQQVTLSCSPISGHRSVSWYQQTPGQGLQFLFEYFSETQRNKGNFPGRFSGRQFSNSRSEMNVSTLELGDSALYLCASSPQAGVDTGELFFGEGSRLTVL.

V gene TRBV27 combines with J gene TRBJ2-7, with 11 bases lining up with TRBD2. Germline values: CDR1 MNHEY, CDR2 SMNVEV (reference sequence). This CDR3 region has 14 residues. Trimming cost V 4 bases and J 2 bases; bases outside gene matches: 1. The CDR3, as DNA: TGTGCCAGCAGTTCGGGACTAGCGGCCTACGAGCAGTACTTC. It encodes CASSSGLAAYEQYF.

The chain recombines TRBV29-1 with TRBJ2-7; D unclear. This CDR3 contains 10 residues. Germline assignment: CDR1 SQVTM and CDR2 ANQGSEA. V shed 4 bases and J shed 6 bases, with 7 bases lying between them. In DNA, the CDR3 is TGCAGCGTTGTTAAGGGCGAGCAGTACTTC. Translating gives CSVVKGEQYF.

The J gene is TRBJ2-7, the V gene TRBV5-4, with D tentatively TRBD1 or TRBD2 (5 bases each). Trimming removed 0 bases from V and 3 bases from J, with 10 bases in between. Germline V gives CDR1 SGHNT, CDR2 YYREEE (reference sequence). This CDR3 has 14 residues. CDR3 residues: CASSLGGTHYEQYF. The CDR3 nucleotides are TGTGCCAGCAGCTTGGGGGGGACCCACTACGAGCAGTACTTC.

The chain has TRBV30 and TRBJ2-5; maybe TRBD1 (6 bases). The V gene lost 6 bases and the J gene lost 1 base, with 12 bases spanning the gap. The CDR3 contains 13 residues. Germline V lookup: CDR1 GTSNPN, CDR2 SVGIG (reference sequence). The chain's CDR3 is CACKTGFQETQYF. In DNA, the CDR3 is TGTGCCTGTAAAACAGGGTTCCAAGAGACCCAGTACTTC.

The genes are TRBV27 and TRBJ2-5; D may correspond to TRBD1 or TRBD2 (5 bases each). The ends were cut back, 4 bases at V and 0 bases at J, with 12 bases in the middle. The CDR3 sequence is 15 residues long. Germline CDR1 reads MNHEY; CDR2 reads SMNVEV (reference sequence). The chain's CDR3 is CASSSPGRNQETQYF. In DNA form, the CDR3 reads TGTGCCAGCAGTTCCCCGGGACGGAACCAAGAGACCCAGTACTTC.

This rearrangement joins TRBV11-2 to TRBJ1-1; tentative D call: TRBD1 (6 bases). V was cut by 8 bases and J by 0 bases, with 16 bases left in between. The germline V gene encodes CDR1 SGHAT and CDR2 FQNNGV. The length of the CDR3 is 15 residues. The DNA for the CDR3 is TGTGCCAGCGGAGACCAGGGGAGAATGAACACTGAAGCTTTCTTT. It translates to CASGDQGRMNTEAFF.